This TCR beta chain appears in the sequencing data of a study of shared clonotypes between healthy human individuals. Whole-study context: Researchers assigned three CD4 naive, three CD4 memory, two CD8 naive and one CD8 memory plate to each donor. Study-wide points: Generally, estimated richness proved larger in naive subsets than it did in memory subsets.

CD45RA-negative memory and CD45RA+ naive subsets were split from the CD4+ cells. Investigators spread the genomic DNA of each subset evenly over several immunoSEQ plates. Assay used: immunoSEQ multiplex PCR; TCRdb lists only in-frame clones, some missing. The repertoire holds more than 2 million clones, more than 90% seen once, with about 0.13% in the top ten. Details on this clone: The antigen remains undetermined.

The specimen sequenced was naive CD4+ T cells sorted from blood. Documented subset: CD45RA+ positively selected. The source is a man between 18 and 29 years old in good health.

The DNA of the CDR3 is TGCGCCAGCAGGACCGGGACAGAAATAAGCTCCTACGAGCAGTACTTC. Translation gives CASRTGTEISSYEQYF. The rearrangement joins TRBV5-1 to TRBJ2-7; 7 positions match TRBD1. Germline assignment: CDR1 SGHRS and CDR2 YFSETQ. The CDR3 spans 16 residues. V lost 5 bases and J lost 0; bases outside the gene matches: 11. Variable domain in full (rest from reference TRBV5-1 and TRBJ2-7): KAGVTQTPRYLIKTRGQQVTLSCSPISGHRSVSWYQQTPGQGLQFLFEYFSETQRNKGNFPGRFSGRQFSNSRSEMNVSTLELGDSALYLCASRTGTEISSYEQYFGPGTRLTVT.